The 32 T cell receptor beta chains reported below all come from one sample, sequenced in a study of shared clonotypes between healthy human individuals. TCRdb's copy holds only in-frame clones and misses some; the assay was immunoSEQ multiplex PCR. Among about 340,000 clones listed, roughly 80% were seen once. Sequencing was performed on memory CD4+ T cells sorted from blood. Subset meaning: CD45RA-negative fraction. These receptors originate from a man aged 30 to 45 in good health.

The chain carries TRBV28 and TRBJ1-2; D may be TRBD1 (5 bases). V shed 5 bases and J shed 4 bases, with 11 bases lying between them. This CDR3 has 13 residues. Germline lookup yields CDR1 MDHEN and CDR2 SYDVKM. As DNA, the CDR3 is TGTGCCAGCAGTCCCCCGGGGGGCTATGGCTACACCTTC. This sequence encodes CASSPPGGYGYTF.

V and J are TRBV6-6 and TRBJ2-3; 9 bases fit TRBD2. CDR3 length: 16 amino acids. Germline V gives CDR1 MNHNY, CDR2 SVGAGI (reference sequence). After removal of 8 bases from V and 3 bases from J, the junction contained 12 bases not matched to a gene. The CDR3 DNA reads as TGTGCCAGCGGGCTAGCGGGACGGTCGACAACAGATACGCAGTATTTT. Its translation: CASGLAGRSTTDTQYF.

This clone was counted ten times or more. CDR3 sequence reads: CSVVGKAGNTEAFF. In DNA, the CDR3 is TGCAGCGTTGTCGGGAAGGCCGGGAACACTGAAGCTTTCTTT. V and J are TRBV29-1 and TRBJ1-1, with D uncertain. Deletions cut 4 bases from V and 1 base from J, with 13 bases between. The germline V gene has CDR1 SQVTM and CDR2 ANQGSEA. The CDR3 contains 14 residues.

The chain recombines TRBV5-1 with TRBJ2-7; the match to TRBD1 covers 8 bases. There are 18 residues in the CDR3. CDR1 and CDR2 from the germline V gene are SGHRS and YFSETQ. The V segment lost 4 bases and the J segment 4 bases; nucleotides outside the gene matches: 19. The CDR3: CASSTTSGTGGSFYEQYF. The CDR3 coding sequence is TGCGCCAGCAGCACAACATCCGGGACAGGAGGTTCCTTTTACGAGCAGTACTTC.

The CDR3 DNA is TGTGCCAGCAGTAGGGACGACTACAATGAGCAGTTCTTC. Its protein is CASSRDDYNEQFF. The J gene is TRBJ2-1, the V gene TRBV28; D assignment may be TRBD1 or TRBD2 (5 bases each). Germline V gene data show CDR1 as MDHEN and CDR2 as SYDVKM. The CDR3 loop spans 13 amino acids. V was pared by 5 bases and J by 3 bases, with 8 bases between.

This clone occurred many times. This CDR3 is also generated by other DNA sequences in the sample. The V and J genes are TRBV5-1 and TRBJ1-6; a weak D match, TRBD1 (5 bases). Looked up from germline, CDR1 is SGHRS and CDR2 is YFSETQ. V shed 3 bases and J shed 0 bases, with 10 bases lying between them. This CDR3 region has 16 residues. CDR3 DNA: TGCGCCAGCAGCTCCCAGGGTAGCTCCTATAATTCACCCCTCCACTTT. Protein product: CASSSQGSSYNSPLHF. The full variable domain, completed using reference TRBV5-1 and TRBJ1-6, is KAGVTQTPRYLIKTRGQQVTLSCSPISGHRSVSWYQQTPGQGLQFLFEYFSETQRNKGNFPGRFSGRQFSNSRSEMNVSTLELGDSALYLCASSSQGSSYNSPLHFGNGTRLTVT.

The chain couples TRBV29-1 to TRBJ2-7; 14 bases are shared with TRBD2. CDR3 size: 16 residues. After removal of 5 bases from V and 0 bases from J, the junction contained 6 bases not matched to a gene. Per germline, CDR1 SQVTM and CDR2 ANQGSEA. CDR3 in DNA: TGCAGCGTTTTCGGACTAGCGGGAGGACACTCCTACGAGCAGTACTTC. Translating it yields CSVFGLAGGHSYEQYF.

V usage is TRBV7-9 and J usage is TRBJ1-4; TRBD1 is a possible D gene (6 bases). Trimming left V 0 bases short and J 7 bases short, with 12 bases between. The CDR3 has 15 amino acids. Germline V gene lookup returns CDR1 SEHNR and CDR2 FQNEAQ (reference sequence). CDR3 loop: CASSLAAAGAEKLFF. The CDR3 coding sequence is TGTGCCAGCAGCTTAGCCGCCGCAGGGGCTGAAAAACTGTTTTTT.

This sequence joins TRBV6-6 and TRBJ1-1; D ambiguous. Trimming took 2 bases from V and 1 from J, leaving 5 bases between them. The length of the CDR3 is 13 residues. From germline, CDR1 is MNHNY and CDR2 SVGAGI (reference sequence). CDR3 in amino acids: CASSYGSNTEAFF. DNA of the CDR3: TGTGCCAGCAGTTACGGATCGAACACTGAAGCTTTCTTT.

The CDR3 DNA reads as TGTGCCAGTAAGGCGAGCTTCTCCTACAATGAGCAGTTCTTC. This sequence encodes CASKASFSYNEQFF. This chain joins TRBV19 and TRBJ2-1; D gene uncertain. The CDR3 has 14 residues. CDR1 LNHDA and CDR2 SQIVND come from the germline V gene (reference sequence). The V gene lost 7 bases and the J gene lost 0 bases, with 10 bases spanning the gap.

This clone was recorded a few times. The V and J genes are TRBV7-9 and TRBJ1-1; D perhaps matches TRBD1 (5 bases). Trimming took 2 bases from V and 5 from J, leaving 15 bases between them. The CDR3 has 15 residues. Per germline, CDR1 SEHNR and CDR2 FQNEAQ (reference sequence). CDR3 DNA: TGTGCCAGCAGCTTATATATTGCGGGGGTTACTGAAGCTTTCTTT. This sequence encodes CASSLYIAGVTEAFF.

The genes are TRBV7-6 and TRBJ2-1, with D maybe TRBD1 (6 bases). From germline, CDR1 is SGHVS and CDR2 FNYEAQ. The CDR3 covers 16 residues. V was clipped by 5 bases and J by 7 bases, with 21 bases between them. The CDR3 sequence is CASSPTPGHRGNEQFF. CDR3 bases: TGTGCCAGCAGCCCCACACCGGGACATAGGGGAAATGAGCAGTTCTTC. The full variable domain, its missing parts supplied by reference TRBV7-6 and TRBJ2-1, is GAGVSQSPRYKVTKRGQDVALRCDPISGHVSLYWYRQALGQGPEFLTYFNYEAQQDKSGLPNDRFSAERPEGSISTLTIQRTEQRDSAMYRCASSPTPGHRGNEQFFGPGTRLTVL.

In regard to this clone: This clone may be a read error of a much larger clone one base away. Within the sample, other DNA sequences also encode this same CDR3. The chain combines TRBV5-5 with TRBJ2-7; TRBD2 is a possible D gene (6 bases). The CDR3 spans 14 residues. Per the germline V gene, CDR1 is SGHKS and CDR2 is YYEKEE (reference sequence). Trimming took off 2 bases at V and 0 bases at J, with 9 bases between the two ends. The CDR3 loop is CASSLGGSSYEQYF. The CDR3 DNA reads TGTGCCAGCAGCTTAGGAGGGAGCTCCTACGAGCAGTACTTC.

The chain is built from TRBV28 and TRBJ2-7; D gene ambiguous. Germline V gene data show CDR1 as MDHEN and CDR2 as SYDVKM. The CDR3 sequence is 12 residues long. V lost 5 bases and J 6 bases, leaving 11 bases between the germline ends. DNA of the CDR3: TGTGCCAGCAGTCCCTCCCTCGGCGAGCAGTACTTC. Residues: CASSPSLGEQYF.

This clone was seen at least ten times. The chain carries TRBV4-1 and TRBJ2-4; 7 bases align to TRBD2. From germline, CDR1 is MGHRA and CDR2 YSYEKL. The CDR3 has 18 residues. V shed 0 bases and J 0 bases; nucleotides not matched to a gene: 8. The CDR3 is CASSQELSGGLAKNIQYF. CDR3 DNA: TGCGCCAGCAGCCAAGAGTTGTCGGGGGGACTAGCCAAAAACATTCAGTACTTC.

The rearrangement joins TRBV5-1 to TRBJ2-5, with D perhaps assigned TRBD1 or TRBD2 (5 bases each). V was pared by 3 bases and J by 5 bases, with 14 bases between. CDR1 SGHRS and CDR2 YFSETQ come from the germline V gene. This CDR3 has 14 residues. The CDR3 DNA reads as TGCGCCAGCAGCTCGCAGGGTTCGGGGGAGACCCAGTACTTC. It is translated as CASSSQGSGETQYF. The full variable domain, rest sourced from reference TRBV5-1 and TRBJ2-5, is KAGVTQTPRYLIKTRGQQVTLSCSPISGHRSVSWYQQTPGQGLQFLFEYFSETQRNKGNFPGRFSGRQFSNSRSEMNVSTLELGDSALYLCASSSQGSGETQYFGPGTRLLVL.

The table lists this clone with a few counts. The CDR3 DNA sequence: TGTGCCAGCAGTCCGTTGGGTGGAAACACCATATATTTT. Translation gives CASSPLGGNTIYF. The J gene is TRBJ1-3, the V gene TRBV6-5; D remains unclear. V was cut by 5 bases and J by 3 bases, with 8 bases left in between. The CDR3 loop spans 13 amino acids. Germline V gene lookup returns CDR1 MNHEY and CDR2 SVGAGI.

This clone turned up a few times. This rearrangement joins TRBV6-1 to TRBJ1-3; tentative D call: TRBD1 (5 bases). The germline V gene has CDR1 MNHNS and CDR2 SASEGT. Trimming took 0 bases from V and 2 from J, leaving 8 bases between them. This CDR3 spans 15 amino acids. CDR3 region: CASSEASRAGNTIYF. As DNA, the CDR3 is TGTGCCAGCAGTGAAGCGAGCAGGGCTGGAAACACCATATATTTT.

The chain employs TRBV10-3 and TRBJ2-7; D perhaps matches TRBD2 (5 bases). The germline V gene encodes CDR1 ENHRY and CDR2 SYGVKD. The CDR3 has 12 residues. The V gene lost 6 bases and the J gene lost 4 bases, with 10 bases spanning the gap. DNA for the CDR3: TGTGCCATCAGATCCGGGGATTACGAGCAGTACTTC. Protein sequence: CAIRSGDYEQYF.

The CDR3 region has the DNA TGCAGTGCTACTCAACAAGATACGCAGTATTTT. This gives the protein CSATQQDTQYF. The chain joins TRBV20-1 to TRBJ2-3; D not certain. This CDR3 is 11 amino acids long. The germline gives CDR1 DFQATT, CDR2 SNEGSKA (reference sequence). Trimming took 4 bases from V and 5 from J, leaving 7 bases between them.

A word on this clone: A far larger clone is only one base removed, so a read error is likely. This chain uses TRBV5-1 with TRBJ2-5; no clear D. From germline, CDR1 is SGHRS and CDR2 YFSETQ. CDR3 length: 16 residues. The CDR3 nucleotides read TGCACCAGCAGCTCCGAGGCCGGACCCAACGGCGCGACCCAGTACTTC. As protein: CTSSSEAGPNGATQYF.

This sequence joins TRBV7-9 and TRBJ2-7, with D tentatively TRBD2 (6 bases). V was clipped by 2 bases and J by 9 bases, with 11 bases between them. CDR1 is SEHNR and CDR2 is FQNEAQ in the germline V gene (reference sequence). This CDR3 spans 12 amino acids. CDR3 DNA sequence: TGTGCCAGCAGCTTACGGCGGGATGGGCAGTACTTC. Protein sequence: CASSLRRDGQYF.

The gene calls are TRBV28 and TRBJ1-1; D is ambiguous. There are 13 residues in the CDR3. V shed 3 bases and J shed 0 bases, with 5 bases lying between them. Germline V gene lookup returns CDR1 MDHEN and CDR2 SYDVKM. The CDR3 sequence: CASSFHLNTEAFF. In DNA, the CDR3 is TGTGCCAGCAGTTTTCACCTGAACACTGAAGCTTTCTTT.

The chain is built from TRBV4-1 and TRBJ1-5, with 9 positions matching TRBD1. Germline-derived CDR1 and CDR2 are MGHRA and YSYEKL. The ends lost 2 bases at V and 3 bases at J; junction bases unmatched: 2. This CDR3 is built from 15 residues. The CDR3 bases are TGCGCCAGCAGCCAAACAGGGGGCTACAATCAGCCCCAGCATTTT. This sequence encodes CASSQTGGYNQPQHF.

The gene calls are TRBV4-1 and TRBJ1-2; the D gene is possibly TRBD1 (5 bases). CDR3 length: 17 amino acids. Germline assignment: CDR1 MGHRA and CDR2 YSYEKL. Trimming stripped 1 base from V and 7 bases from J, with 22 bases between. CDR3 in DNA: TGCGCCAGCAGCCAAGCCCTAACCTCGGGGGTTATTGGTGGCTACACCTTC. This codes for CASSQALTSGVIGGYTF.

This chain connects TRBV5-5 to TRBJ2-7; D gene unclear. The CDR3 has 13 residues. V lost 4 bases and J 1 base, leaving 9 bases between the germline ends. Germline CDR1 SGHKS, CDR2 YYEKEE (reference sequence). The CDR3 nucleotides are TGTGCCAGCAGCAAGACAACTTCCTACGAGCAGTACTTC. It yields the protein CASSKTTSYEQYF.

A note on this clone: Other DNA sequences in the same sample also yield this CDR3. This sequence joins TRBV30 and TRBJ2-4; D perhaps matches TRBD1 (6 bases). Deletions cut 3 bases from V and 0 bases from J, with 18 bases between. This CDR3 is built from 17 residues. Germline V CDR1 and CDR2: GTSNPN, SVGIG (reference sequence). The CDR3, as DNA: TGTGCCTGGAGCGACGATAACAGGGACCTAGCCAAAAACATTCAGTACTTC. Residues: CAWSDDNRDLAKNIQYF. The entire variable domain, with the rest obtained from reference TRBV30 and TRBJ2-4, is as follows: SQTIHQWPATLVQPVGSPLSLECTVEGTSNPNLYWYRQAAGRGLQLLFYSVGIGQISSEVPQNLSASRPQDRQFILSSKKLLLSDSGFYLCAWSDDNRDLAKNIQYFGAGTRLSVL.

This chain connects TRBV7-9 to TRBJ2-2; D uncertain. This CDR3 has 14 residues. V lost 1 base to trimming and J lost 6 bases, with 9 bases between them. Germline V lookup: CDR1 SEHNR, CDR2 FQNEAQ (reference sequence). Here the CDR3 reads CASSLDLVPGELFF. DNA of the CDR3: TGTGCCAGCAGCTTAGACCTCGTCCCCGGGGAGCTGTTTTTT.

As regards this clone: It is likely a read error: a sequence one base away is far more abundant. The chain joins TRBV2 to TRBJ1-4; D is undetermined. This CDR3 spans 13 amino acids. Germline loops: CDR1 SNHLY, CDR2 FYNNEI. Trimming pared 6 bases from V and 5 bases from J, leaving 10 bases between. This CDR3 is CASRRTGNEKLFF. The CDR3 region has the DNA TGTGCCAGCAGGAGGACGGGAAATGAAAAACTGTTTTTT.

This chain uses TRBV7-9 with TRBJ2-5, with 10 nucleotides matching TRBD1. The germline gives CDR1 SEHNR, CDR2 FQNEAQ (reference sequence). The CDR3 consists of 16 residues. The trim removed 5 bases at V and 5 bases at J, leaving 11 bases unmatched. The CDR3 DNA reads TGTGCCAGCAGCAGTGTTGGGACAGGGGTAATGGAGACCCAGTACTTC. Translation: CASSSVGTGVMETQYF.

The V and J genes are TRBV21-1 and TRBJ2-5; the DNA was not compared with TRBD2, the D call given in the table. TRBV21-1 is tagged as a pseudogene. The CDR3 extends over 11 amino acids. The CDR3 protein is CATRRRETQYF. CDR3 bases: TGTGCAACGCGGAGGAGAGAGACCCAGTACTTC.

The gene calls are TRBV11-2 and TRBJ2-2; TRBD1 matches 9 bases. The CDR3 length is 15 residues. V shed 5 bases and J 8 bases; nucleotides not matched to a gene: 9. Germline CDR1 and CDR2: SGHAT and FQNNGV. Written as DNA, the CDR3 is TGTGCCAGCAGCGGACCGGGACAGGGTTTGGGGGAGCTGTTTTTT. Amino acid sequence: CASSGPGQGLGELFF.